This record covers a single T cell receptor (beta chain). The entry originates in a study of blood T cell repertoires in COVID-19. Study-wide context: T cells, B-cell-depleted T cells, or PBMCs provided the cDNA or gDNA that served as material.

Per the original data handling: Using reference gene primer amplification, nucleated cell counts were estimated. Sequencing was performed with immunoSEQ multiplex PCR; in TCRdb, only in-frame clones are kept and a portion is missing. Clonal size and the V and J genes are those of that table, whereas D and trimming came from the DNA. Here the sample spans about 91,000 clones, 87% being singletons. Source material: peripheral blood. This receptor was taken from a man in his 70s with acute or convalescent COVID-19.

Written as DNA, the CDR3 is TGTGCCAGCAGCAGGGGACAGGGTGGGGGCTACACCTTC. Amino acids: CASSRGQGGGYTF. V and J are TRBV3-1 (or the pseudogene TRBV3-2) and TRBJ1-2; 9 positions match TRBD1. The V gene's germline CDR1 is LGHDT and CDR2 YNNKEL (reference sequence). V lost 5 bases and J lost 8; bases outside the gene matches: 6. CDR3 length equals 13 residues.